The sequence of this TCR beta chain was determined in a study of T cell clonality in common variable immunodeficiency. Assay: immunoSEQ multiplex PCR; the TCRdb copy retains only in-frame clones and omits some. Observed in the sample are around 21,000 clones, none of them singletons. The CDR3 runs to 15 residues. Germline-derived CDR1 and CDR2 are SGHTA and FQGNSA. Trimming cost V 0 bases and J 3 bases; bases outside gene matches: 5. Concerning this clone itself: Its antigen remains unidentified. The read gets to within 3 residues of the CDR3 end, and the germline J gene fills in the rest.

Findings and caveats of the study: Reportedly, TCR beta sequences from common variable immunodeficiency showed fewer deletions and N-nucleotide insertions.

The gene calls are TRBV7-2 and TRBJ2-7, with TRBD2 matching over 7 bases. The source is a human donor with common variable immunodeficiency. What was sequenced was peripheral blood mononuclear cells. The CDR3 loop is CASSLAPGTIYEQYF. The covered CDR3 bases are TGTGCCAGCAGCTTAGCTCCCGGGACTATCTACGAG.